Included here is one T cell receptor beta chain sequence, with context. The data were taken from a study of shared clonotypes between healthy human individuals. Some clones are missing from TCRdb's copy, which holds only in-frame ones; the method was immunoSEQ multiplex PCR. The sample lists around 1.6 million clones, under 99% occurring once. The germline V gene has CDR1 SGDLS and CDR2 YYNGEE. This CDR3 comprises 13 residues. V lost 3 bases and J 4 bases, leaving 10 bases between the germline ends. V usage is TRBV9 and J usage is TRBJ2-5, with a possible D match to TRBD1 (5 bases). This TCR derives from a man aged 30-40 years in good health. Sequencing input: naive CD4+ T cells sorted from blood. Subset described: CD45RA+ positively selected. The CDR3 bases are TGTGCCAGCAGCGCATCAGGGTTAGAGACCCAGTACTTC. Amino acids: CASSASGLETQYF.